These T cell receptor beta chains were read from a single sample in a study of blood T cell repertoires in COVID-19. The assay was immunoSEQ multiplex PCR, and TCRdb's table has in-frame clones only and misses some. The repertoire includes 63,000 or so clones, about 81% of them detected once, and less than 10% sits in the top ten. The sample was peripheral blood. These receptors were taken from a human donor in a cohort sampled during active COVID-19. CDR3s include the opening cysteine and the closing phenylalanine or tryptophan.

CDR3 protein: CASSLASGFTYEQYF
V gene: TRBV5-6
J gene: TRBJ2-7

CDR3 protein: CASRSAVLSTDTQYF
V gene: TRBV27
J gene: TRBJ2-3

CDR3 protein: CASSQEWARLAGAPRGEQFF
V gene: TRBV4-3
J gene: TRBJ2-1

CDR3 protein: CAIARGEGGPYEQYF
V gene: TRBV10-3
J gene: TRBJ2-7

CDR3 protein: CASSIDRNMNTEAFF
V gene: TRBV19
J gene: TRBJ1-1

CDR3 protein: CASSVGTGLNYGYTF
V gene: TRBV2
J gene: TRBJ1-2

CDR3 protein: CASSPGTGRGTQYF
V gene: TRBV6-5
J gene: TRBJ2-5

CDR3 protein: CASSPRWGERGGELFF
V gene: TRBV5-8
J gene: TRBJ2-2

CDR3 protein: CASSPGQTYEKLFF
V gene: TRBV6-5
J gene: TRBJ1-4

CDR3 protein: CASSLWGESTDTQYF
V gene: TRBV27
J gene: TRBJ2-3

CDR3 protein: CASSFPLTLAGGSTEQYF
V gene: TRBV28
J gene: TRBJ2-7

CDR3 protein: CASSSFYRDRRPIEQYF
V gene: TRBV28
J gene: TRBJ2-7

CDR3 protein: CASSSGGGFKLFF
V gene: TRBV12-3/TRBV12-4
J gene: TRBJ1-4

CDR3 protein: CASSQGHMATGEKLFF
V gene: TRBV14
J gene: TRBJ1-4

CDR3 protein: CASSPGAGVVGEQYF
V gene: TRBV18
J gene: TRBJ2-7

CDR3 protein: CASSSGTGGAGNQPQHF
V gene: TRBV18
J gene: TRBJ1-5

CDR3 protein: CAWSGGERTQYF
V gene: TRBV30
J gene: TRBJ2-3

CDR3 protein: CASRAGYPGVYEQYF
V gene: TRBV6-5
J gene: TRBJ2-7

CDR3 protein: CASSLPGGDSYEQYF
V gene: TRBV28
J gene: TRBJ2-7

CDR3 protein: CASNLGTDEAFF
V gene: TRBV12-3/TRBV12-4
J gene: TRBJ1-1

CDR3 protein: CASSQVYRGHYEQYF
V gene: TRBV4-1
J gene: TRBJ2-7

CDR3 protein: CASSTRRTGADEQYF
V gene: TRBV28
J gene: TRBJ2-7

CDR3 protein: CASSRLTGGASSPLHF
V gene: TRBV28
J gene: TRBJ1-6

CDR3 protein: CASSMGALSGANVLTF
V gene: TRBV19
J gene: TRBJ2-6

CDR3 protein: CASTEDRGNYGYTF
V gene: TRBV28
J gene: TRBJ1-2

CDR3 protein: CASSPSGSGETQYF
V gene: TRBV3-1/TRBV3-2
J gene: TRBJ2-5

CDR3 protein: CASSYSFGSPSGPFYEQYF
V gene: TRBV6-2/TRBV6-3
J gene: TRBJ2-7

CDR3 protein: CATSDSGGREAHQETQYF
V gene: TRBV24-1
J gene: TRBJ2-5

CDR3 protein: CASSRDSGGEKLFF
V gene: TRBV4-3
J gene: TRBJ1-4

CDR3 protein: CASSPFSTGNYGYTF
V gene: TRBV28
J gene: TRBJ1-2

CDR3 protein: CASRAGLDSPLHF
V gene: TRBV5-1
J gene: TRBJ1-6

CDR3 protein: CASSSDITGELFF
V gene: TRBV5-4
J gene: TRBJ2-2

CDR3 protein: CASSYSVTGNLEKLFF
V gene: TRBV6-5
J gene: TRBJ1-4

CDR3 protein: CASSLGASYNSPLHF
V gene: TRBV28
J gene: TRBJ1-6

CDR3 protein: CASSPAKGNEKLFF
V gene: TRBV18
J gene: TRBJ1-4

CDR3 protein: CASSSRGVGETQYF
V gene: TRBV19
J gene: TRBJ2-5

CDR3 protein: CASSTRPGQGFATNEKLFF
V gene: TRBV19
J gene: TRBJ1-4

CDR3 protein: CASQGNHEQYF
V gene: TRBV28
J gene: TRBJ2-7

CDR3 protein: CASSLGQTGNNEQFF
V gene: TRBV5-8
J gene: TRBJ2-1

CDR3 protein: CASSGLLTGELFF
V gene: TRBV5-1
J gene: TRBJ2-2

CDR3 protein: CASSFPGQGYEQYF
V gene: TRBV7-2
J gene: TRBJ2-7

CDR3 protein: CASVRGGNQPQHF
V gene: TRBV7-9
J gene: TRBJ1-5

CDR3 protein: CASTKTGNEQYF
V gene: TRBV6-5
J gene: TRBJ2-7

CDR3 protein: CASSRNPTSGTYEQYF
V gene: TRBV27
J gene: TRBJ2-7

CDR3 protein: CASSHLRDTGELFF
V gene: TRBV5-1
J gene: TRBJ2-2

CDR3 protein: CASSSDRRNTEAFF
V gene: TRBV11-2
J gene: TRBJ1-1

CDR3 protein: CATNSGVGEQFF
V gene: TRBV24-1
J gene: TRBJ2-1

CDR3 protein: CAWSAGGGEQYF
V gene: TRBV30
J gene: TRBJ2-7

CDR3 protein: CASSLTSGKGNEQFF
V gene: TRBV6-6
J gene: TRBJ2-1

CDR3 protein: CASSPSPRADTQYF
V gene: TRBV18
J gene: TRBJ2-3

CDR3 protein: CSASGSYEQYF
V gene: TRBV20-1
J gene: TRBJ2-7